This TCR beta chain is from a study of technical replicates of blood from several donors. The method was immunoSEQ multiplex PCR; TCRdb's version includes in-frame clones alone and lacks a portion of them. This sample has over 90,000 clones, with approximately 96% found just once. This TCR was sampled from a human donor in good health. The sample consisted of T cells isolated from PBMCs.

The CDR3 here is CASSSLAEAYNEQFF. CDR3 sequence (DNA): TGTGCCAGCAGCTCCCTAGCGGAAGCCTACAATGAGCAGTTCTTC. This chain links TRBV7-3 with TRBJ2-1, with 7 bases aligning to TRBD2. Germline trimming cut 4 bases from V and 2 bases from J; bases unmatched to any gene: 5. Germline lookup yields CDR1 SGHTA and CDR2 FQGTGA. The CDR3 covers 15 residues. Combining the CDR3 with reference TRBV7-3 and TRBJ2-1 gives the whole variable domain GAGVSQTPSNKVTEKGKYVELRCDPISGHTALYWYRQSLGQGPEFLIYFQGTGAADDSGLPNDRFFAVRPEGSVSTLKIQRTERGDSAVYLCASSSLAEAYNEQFFGPGTRLTVL.